The clone carrying this TCR beta chain showed up just a few times. Its antigen remains unknown. The CDR3 has 14 residues. V lost 2 bases and J lost 10; bases outside the gene matches: 5. In germline, CDR1 is SGHRS, CDR2 YFSETQ. Template-switching 5'RACE yielded the TCR cDNA; a universal primer site and UMIs were added in the process. A single record per CDR3 protein comes from TCRdb applying MiXCR to the 5' RACE reads. Of roughly 340,000 distinct CDR3 sequences listed, roughly 4.3% were seen once; the top ten hold approximately 24%. This sample was included in a study of T cells after yellow fever vaccination. At the level of the study: Fractions containing few cells were prepared with SMART-Seq v4 Ultra Low Input.

The study's findings and limits: CD4 and CD8 compartments shared a small share of clonotypes, likely from convergent recombination. Once the booster was given, most primary-vaccination clones reappeared, at just under 98% for CD4 and around 90% for CD8.

This sequence originates from a man younger than 30 who received the YFV17D yellow fever vaccine. The sequencing here drew on PBMCs, taken 5 days after the yellow fever booster vaccination. The chain employs TRBV5-1 and TRBJ1-6; 8 nucleotides match TRBD1. CDR3 sequence: CASSLGQGKSPLHF. The CDR3 bases are TGCGCCAGCAGCTTAGGACAGGGAAAATCACCCCTCCACTTT.